These T cell receptor beta chains were read from a single sample in a study of blood T cell repertoires in COVID-19. Assay: immunoSEQ multiplex PCR; the TCRdb copy retains only in-frame clones and omits some. The table shows about 200,000 clones, with around 84% occurring only once. Sequencing used peripheral blood. These receptors came from a man aged 50 or older with acute or convalescent COVID-19. The CDR3 runs from the conserved cysteine through the conserved F or W. A D gene is named only where the DNA matches it firmly. Clone size is stated in some rows and not others, as once, few, many or a class when expanded.

J: TRBJ2-3
D: TRBD2
size: few
V: TRBV20-1
DNA: TGCAGTGCTAGTTGGTTAGCGGGGGCCCCCAGGGATACGCAGTATTTT
CDR3: CSASWLAGAPRDTQYF

J: TRBJ1-4
D: .
size: .
V: TRBV5-1
DNA: TGCGCCAGCAGCCCTACGCCGGGGAATGAAAAACTGTTTTTT
CDR3: CASSPTPGNEKLFF

J: TRBJ1-1
D: TRBD1
size: .
V: TRBV5-6
DNA: TGTGCCAGCAGCTGGGACAGGGGCAAAACAGCTTTCTTT
CDR3: CASSWDRGKTAFF

J: TRBJ1-1
D: TRBD1
size: .
V: TRBV25-1
DNA: TGTGCCAGCAGTGCTCAGGGGGGCACTGAAGCTTTCTTT
CDR3: CASSAQGGTEAFF

J: TRBJ1-2
D: .
size: .
V: TRBV5-1
DNA: TGCGCCAGCAGCTTGGGTGCGGGGTTAGGCTATGGCTACACCTTC
CDR3: CASSLGAGLGYGYTF

J: TRBJ1-2
D: TRBD1
size: .
V: TRBV11-1
DNA: TGTGCCAGCAGCCCCCCGGACAGGGTCGGCTATGGCTACACCTTC
CDR3: CASSPPDRVGYGYTF

J: TRBJ1-5
D: .
size: .
V: TRBV19
DNA: TGTGCCAGTAGTATAGGCAGGTACCGCAATCAGCCCCAGCATTTT
CDR3: CASSIGRYRNQPQHF

J: TRBJ1-2
D: TRBD1
size: .
V: TRBV2
DNA: TGTGCCAGCAGTGCGGGACAGGGCCGTGGCTACACCTTC
CDR3: CASSAGQGRGYTF

J: TRBJ2-1
D: TRBD2
size: .
V: TRBV9
DNA: TGTGCCAGCAGCGTACCTAGCGGGGGGAGTATCCACAATGAGCAGTTCTTC
CDR3: CASSVPSGGSIHNEQFF

J: TRBJ1-6
D: TRBD1
size: .
V: TRBV6-1
DNA: TGTGCCAGCAGTGCCGGACAGGGGGCGACTAATTCACCCCTCCACTTT
CDR3: CASSAGQGATNSPLHF

J: TRBJ1-6
D: TRBD1
size: .
V: TRBV19
DNA: TGTGCCAGTAGTATAATACAGGGGGCCGGCAATTCACCCCTCCACTTT
CDR3: CASSIIQGAGNSPLHF

J: TRBJ1-2
D: .
size: .
V: TRBV5-6
DNA: TGTGCCAGCAGCGAAACAGGGATTGACTATGGCTACACCTTC
CDR3: CASSETGIDYGYTF

J: TRBJ2-1
D: TRBD1
size: .
V: TRBV5-1
DNA: TGCGCCAGCAGCCAGGGACAGGTATACAATGAGCAGTTCTTC
CDR3: CASSQGQVYNEQFF

J: TRBJ2-2
D: .
size: .
V: TRBV7-9
DNA: TGTGCCAGCAGACAGCGGGGGTCTCCAGGGGGGAACACCGGGGAGCTGTTTTTT
CDR3: CASRQRGSPGGNTGELFF

J: TRBJ2-1
D: TRBD2
size: .
V: TRBV9
DNA: TGTGCCAGCAGCTCTATAGCGGGGAGCTCCTACAATGAGCAGTTCTTC
CDR3: CASSSIAGSSYNEQFF

J: TRBJ2-7
D: TRBD2
size: .
V: TRBV7-8
DNA: TGTGCCAGCAGCTTGCGCCCCGGGACTATTGGCAAATACGAGCAGTACTTC
CDR3: CASSLRPGTIGKYEQYF

J: TRBJ1-1
D: .
size: .
V: TRBV25-1
DNA: TGTGCCAGCAGTCGGGTGGGCACTGAAGCTTTCTTT
CDR3: CASSRVGTEAFF

J: TRBJ2-3
D: TRBD1
size: .
V: TRBV14
DNA: TGTGCCAGCAGCTTCCGGACAGGGGCGGGAGATACGCAGTATTTT
CDR3: CASSFRTGAGDTQYF

J: TRBJ2-1
D: .
size: .
V: TRBV20-1
DNA: TGCAGTGCTGCCCGGCGGGGGCAGTTCTTC
CDR3: CSAARRGQFF

J: TRBJ2-5
D: .
size: .
V: TRBV21-1
DNA: TGTGCCAGCAGTATAGGGGGCGAAGAGACCCAGTACTTC
CDR3: CASSIGGEETQYF

J: TRBJ2-5
D: .
size: .
V: TRBV30
DNA: TGTGCCTGGAGTGTTCAGAAAGAGACCCAGTACTTC
CDR3: CAWSVQKETQYF

J: TRBJ2-7
D: TRBD1
size: .
V: TRBV18
DNA: TGTGCCAGCTCACCCAGGGGGCCGACCTACGAGCAGTACTTC
CDR3: CASSPRGPTYEQYF

J: TRBJ1-6
D: .
size: .
V: TRBV5-1
DNA: TGCGCCAGCAGCTTGGGACAGACTGACTATAATTCACCCCTCCACTTT
CDR3: CASSLGQTDYNSPLHF

J: TRBJ1-1
D: TRBD1
size: .
V: TRBV5-1
DNA: TGCGCCAGCAGCGCTTCAGGGGGCAACACTGAAGCTTTCTTT
CDR3: CASSASGGNTEAFF

J: TRBJ1-1
D: .
size: .
V: TRBV2
DNA: TGTGCCAGCAGCGTCCGGGACAAGAACACTGAAGCTTTCTTT
CDR3: CASSVRDKNTEAFF

J: TRBJ1-5
D: .
size: .
V: TRBV10-1
DNA: TGCGCCAGCAGAGGAGGCCCGGGCCAGCCCCAGCATTTT
CDR3: CASRGGPGQPQHF

J: TRBJ2-1
D: .
size: few
V: TRBV6-4
DNA: TGTGCCAGCAGGGCGGATAACAATGAGCAGTTCTTC
CDR3: CASRADNNEQFF